The T cell receptor (beta chain) under discussion was sequenced for a study of T-cell reconstitution after alpha-beta-depleted transplantation in children. Findings and limits, study-wide: In patients about two months after transplant, alpha-beta T cells reportedly arose from several hundred expanded graft clones. Newly made T cells mostly supplied T-cell counts and diversity one year after transplant.

The germline CDR1 and CDR2 sequences are SGDLS and YYNGEE. Trimming took off 0 bases at V and 3 bases at J, with 9 bases between the two ends. This CDR3 is 14 amino acids long. Unique molecular identifiers were incorporated into the prepared TCRbeta library. One entry per CDR3 protein results from TCRdb running MiXCR on the PCR reads. The sample shows 200,000 to 250,000 distinct CDR3 sequences, roughly 7% of them seen only once. This clonotype has just a few counts. Its target is not known. V gene TRBV9 combines with J gene TRBJ2-5, with D perhaps matching TRBD1 or TRBD2 (5 bases each). This sample comprised PBMCs, obtained before TCRalphabeta/CD19-depleted stem cell transplant. This receptor was identified in a boy aged 2 to 10 with acute lymphoblastic leukemia, due to receive a stem cell transplant. The CDR3 DNA sequence: TGTGCCAGCAGCGTAGCAGGGACGGAAGAGACCCAGTACTTC. This sequence encodes CASSVAGTEETQYF.